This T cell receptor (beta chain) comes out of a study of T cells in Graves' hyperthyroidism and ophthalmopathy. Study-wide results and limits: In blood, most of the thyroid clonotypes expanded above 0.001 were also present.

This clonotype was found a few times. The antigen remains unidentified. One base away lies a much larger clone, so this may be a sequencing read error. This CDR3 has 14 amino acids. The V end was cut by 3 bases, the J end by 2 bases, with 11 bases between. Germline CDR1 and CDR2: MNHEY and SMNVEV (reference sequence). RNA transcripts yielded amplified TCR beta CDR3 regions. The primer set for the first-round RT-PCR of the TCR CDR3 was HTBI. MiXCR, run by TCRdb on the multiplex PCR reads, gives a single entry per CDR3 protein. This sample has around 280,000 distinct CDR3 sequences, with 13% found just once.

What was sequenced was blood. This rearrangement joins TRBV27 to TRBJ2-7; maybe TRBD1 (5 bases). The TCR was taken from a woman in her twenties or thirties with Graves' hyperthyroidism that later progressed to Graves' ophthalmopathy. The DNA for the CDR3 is TGTGCCAGCAGTTTTATCGACAGACCCTACGAGCAGTACTTC. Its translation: CASSFIDRPYEQYF.